This entry lists 30 T cell receptor beta chains sequenced from one sample in a study of blood T cell repertoires in COVID-19. Measured with immunoSEQ multiplex PCR; TCRdb has only the in-frame clones, and not every one. The data contain over 110,000 clones, around 90% of them singletons. Input material: peripheral blood. The source is a man between 65 and 85 years old with acute or convalescent COVID-19.

The V gene is TRBV3-1 (or the pseudogene TRBV3-2), the J gene TRBJ1-6, with D perhaps matching TRBD1 (6 bases). V lost 4 bases to trimming and J lost 10 bases, with 23 bases between them. The CDR3 extends over 17 amino acids. Germline loops: CDR1 LGHDT, CDR2 YNNKEL (reference sequence). CDR3 loop: CASSPGTSGGAPSPLHF. The CDR3 coding sequence is TGTGCCAGCAGCCCCGGGACTAGCGGGGGGGCCCCCTCACCCCTCCACTTT.

This sequence joins TRBV19 and TRBJ1-2; possibly TRBD1 for D (5 bases). CDR1 is LNHDA, CDR2 SQIVND, per germline (reference sequence). The CDR3 is made up of 15 amino acids. The V end lost 7 bases, the J end lost 5 bases, and 20 bases lay between the germline ends. CDR3 in DNA: TGTGCCAGTACCACTTCAGCAGGGATCATGTATGGCTACACCTTC. The encoded protein is CASTTSAGIMYGYTF.

This clone was detected only a few times. CDR3 coding DNA: TGTGCCAGCAGTTTACTGCGTCTCCGGACAGCTTCTAATTCACCCCTCCACTTT. Amino acid sequence: CASSLLRLRTASNSPLHF. The J gene is TRBJ1-6, the V gene TRBV28, with D perhaps matching TRBD1 (6 bases). The ends were cut back, 2 bases at V and 6 bases at J, with 20 bases in the middle. In germline, CDR1 is MDHEN, CDR2 SYDVKM. CDR3 length: 18 residues.

This chain joins TRBV5-1 and TRBJ2-5; a weak D match, TRBD1 (5 bases). CDR3 length: 12 amino acids. Germline V CDR1 and CDR2: SGHRS, YFSETQ. V lost 1 base and J lost 4, with 5 bases in between. Written as DNA, the CDR3 is TGCGCCAGCAGCTTGCAGGGAGAGACCCAGTACTTC. Encoded protein: CASSLQGETQYF.

This clone occurred once. Other DNA sequences in the same sample also yield this CDR3. This chain uses TRBV7-9 with TRBJ1-2, with D possibly TRBD1 on 6 matching bases. The CDR3 covers 14 residues. The germline CDR1 and CDR2 sequences are SEHNR and FQNEAQ (reference sequence). V lost 5 bases, J lost 0 bases, and 10 bases lay in between. The DNA of the CDR3 is TGTGCCAGCAGCATAGGACAGACTAACTATGGCTACACCTTC. Translated: CASSIGQTNYGYTF.

This chain joins TRBV10-2 and TRBJ1-6, with D perhaps TRBD1 (5 bases). In germline, CDR1 is WSHSY, CDR2 SAAADI. V lost 5 bases, J lost 10 bases, and 12 bases lay in between. The CDR3 consists of 13 residues. This CDR3 reads CASSTPGGSPLHF. DNA for the CDR3: TGCGCCAGCAGTACCCCGGGGGGATCACCCCTCCACTTT.

The chain couples TRBV5-1 to TRBJ1-2; D may be TRBD1 (6 bases). The length of the CDR3 is 16 residues. Deletions cut 1 base from V and 2 bases from J, with 15 bases between. The germline CDR1 and CDR2 sequences are SGHRS and YFSETQ. CDR3 residues: CASSLPPGQLNYGYTF. The CDR3 DNA follows: TGCGCCAGCAGCTTGCCGCCCGGACAGCTCAACTATGGCTACACCTTC.

In DNA form, the CDR3 reads TGTGCCAGCAGTTACGAAACAGGAGTCTATGGCTACACCTTC. Its translation is CASSYETGVYGYTF. The V gene is TRBV6-2 or TRBV6-3, the J gene TRBJ1-2; D might be TRBD1 (5 bases). V was shortened by 2 bases and J by 4 bases, with 11 bases between the two germline ends. The length of the CDR3 is 14 residues. The V gene's germline CDR1 is MNHEY and CDR2 SVGEGT.

This chain links TRBV7-2 with TRBJ1-3; D unclear. V was cut by 4 bases and J by 4 bases, with 23 bases left in between. CDR1 is SGHTA, CDR2 FQGNSA, per germline. The CDR3 totals 18 residues. The CDR3 nucleotides are TGTGCCAGCAGCTATAAGCAAAAAACCGGGATGAAGGGAAACACCATATATTTT. Protein product: CASSYKQKTGMKGNTIYF.

CDR3 residues: CASSTAQGRTKNIQYF. In DNA form, the CDR3 reads TGTGCCAGTAGTACCGCACAGGGAAGGACCAAAAACATTCAGTACTTC. This chain joins TRBV19 and TRBJ2-4, with D tentatively TRBD1 (6 bases). Deletions cut 4 bases from V and 2 bases from J, with 15 bases between. From germline, CDR1 is LNHDA and CDR2 SQIVND (reference sequence). CDR3 length equals 16 residues.

This rearrangement joins TRBV5-1 to TRBJ2-2, with 8 bases that match TRBD1. Germline assignment: CDR1 SGHRS and CDR2 YFSETQ. Trimming at V came to 6 bases and at J to 6 bases, leaving 7 bases not matched to a gene. This CDR3 contains 14 residues. The CDR3 loop is CASTTQGDAGELFF. As DNA, the CDR3 is TGCGCCAGCACAACACAGGGGGATGCCGGGGAGCTGTTTTTT.

The V call is TRBV19, the J call TRBJ1-1, with D perhaps matching TRBD1 (5 bases). Trimming pared 4 bases from V and 1 base from J, leaving 7 bases between. CDR1 and CDR2 (germline): LNHDA, SQIVND (reference sequence). CDR3 length: 13 residues. The CDR3 reads CASSRQPNTEAFF. CDR3 coding DNA: TGTGCCAGTAGTAGACAGCCGAACACTGAAGCTTTCTTT.

The V and J genes are TRBV19 and TRBJ2-6; TRBD1 aligns across 10 bases. CDR1 is LNHDA and CDR2 is SQIVND in the germline V gene (reference sequence). The V and J ends lost 3 bases and 0 bases, in that order; junction bases with no gene match: 5. CDR3 length equals 18 residues. In DNA form, the CDR3 reads TGTGCCAGTAGTATCCCAGGGACAGGGGTCTCTGGGGCCAACGTCCTGACTTTC. Amino acids: CASSIPGTGVSGANVLTF.

The CDR3 nucleotides read TGTGCCAGCAGCCTTACAGGGGTGGAAGCTTTCTTT. Residues: CASSLTGVEAFF. This chain links TRBV7-8 with TRBJ1-1; 7 bases line up with TRBD1. The V gene's germline CDR1 is SGHVS and CDR2 FQNEAQ. Losses at the gene ends were 5 bases for V and 8 bases for J; bases not matched to a gene: 5. The CDR3 is 12 amino acids.

V gene TRBV6-6 combines with J gene TRBJ2-7; 8 nucleotides agree with TRBD1. CDR3 size: 14 residues. Per the germline V gene, CDR1 is MNHNY and CDR2 is SVGAGI (reference sequence). V lost 5 bases, J lost 2 bases, and 5 bases stayed unmatched. DNA for the CDR3: TGTGCCAGCAGTGATGACAGGGGCCCCTACGAGCAGTACTTC. Translation gives CASSDDRGPYEQYF.

The chain couples TRBV2 to TRBJ2-1; 9 bases are shared with TRBD1. The CDR3 is 14 residues long. The V gene's germline CDR1 is SNHLY and CDR2 FYNNEI. J gave up 6 bases and V 5 bases, and 5 bases lay outside the gene matches. CDR3 sequence reads: CASSSETGGNEQFF. The CDR3 DNA reads as TGTGCCAGCAGTTCTGAGACAGGGGGCAATGAGCAGTTCTTC.

The rearrangement uses TRBV3-1 (or the pseudogene TRBV3-2) and TRBJ2-7, with 8 bases fitting TRBD1. With V trimmed by 5 bases and J by 6 bases, 9 bases remained unmatched. Germline V gene data show CDR1 as LGHDT and CDR2 as YNNKEL (reference sequence). The CDR3 sequence is 14 residues long. The DNA for the CDR3 is TGTGCCAGCAGCGCCCGCAGGGGGCGCGGCGAGCAGTACTTC. Translated, it gives CASSARRGRGEQYF.

The chain recombines TRBV13 with TRBJ2-3; TRBD1 agrees at 9 bases. The germline gives CDR1 PRHDT, CDR2 FYEKMQ (reference sequence). The CDR3 length is 15 residues. V trimming: 5 bases; J trimming: 3 bases; junction bases outside the gene matches: 6. CDR3 sequence reads: CASSLRTGVTDTQYF. CDR3 bases: TGTGCCAGCAGCCTACGGACAGGGGTAACAGATACGCAGTATTTT.

The rearrangement links TRBV3-1 (or the pseudogene TRBV3-2) to TRBJ2-1, with D possibly being TRBD2 (6 bases). Germline V CDR1 and CDR2: LGHDT, YNNKEL (reference sequence). The CDR3 sequence is 16 residues long. V lost 4 bases, J lost 6 bases, and 19 bases lay in between. CDR3 sequence reads: CASSPISGVSGNEQFF. The CDR3 DNA is TGTGCCAGCAGCCCCATATCGGGGGTTTCGGGCAATGAGCAGTTCTTC.

The chain couples TRBV19 to TRBJ1-2; 11 bases are shared with TRBD1. Germline lookup yields CDR1 LNHDA and CDR2 SQIVND (reference sequence). The CDR3 covers 16 residues. The V segment lost 7 bases and the J segment 3 bases; nucleotides outside the gene matches: 10. The CDR3 nucleotides are TGTGCCAGTACCTCATTGGGGACAGGGGGTGACTATGGCTACACCTTC. Its translation is CASTSLGTGGDYGYTF.

The chain couples TRBV4-1 to TRBJ2-2; TRBD2 matches 11 bases. The ends lost 2 bases at V and 4 bases at J; junction bases unmatched: 15. This CDR3 has 20 residues. Germline CDR1 is MGHRA and CDR2 is YSYEKL. The CDR3 coding sequence is TGCGCCAGCAGCCAACCACTCACGACTAGCGGGGAGCCTCTCACCGGGGAGCTGTTTTTT. It codes for CASSQPLTTSGEPLTGELFF.

The gene calls are TRBV5-5 and TRBJ2-5; D is uncertain. Germline CDR1 and CDR2: SGHKS and YYEKEE (reference sequence). Trimming removed 4 bases from V and 2 bases from J, with 18 bases in between. This CDR3 spans 16 amino acids. The CDR3 loop reads CASSRSISKRQETQYF. As DNA, the CDR3 is TGTGCCAGCAGCCGCAGTATTTCTAAGCGACAAGAGACCCAGTACTTC.

The genes are TRBV28 and TRBJ1-6; 8 bases agree with TRBD1. This CDR3 comprises 16 residues. CDR1 and CDR2 from the germline V gene are MDHEN and SYDVKM. The J segment lost 5 bases and the V segment lost 4 bases, leaving 7 bases of the junction unmatched. CDR3 loop: CASSSIKQGDNSPLHF. The CDR3 DNA reads TGTGCCAGCAGTTCTATCAAACAGGGGGATAATTCACCCCTCCACTTT.

V gene TRBV7-8 combines with J gene TRBJ1-5, with TRBD1 matching 8 bases. Unmatched junction bases numbered 5, after V lost 3 bases and J lost 7 bases. This CDR3 has 14 amino acids. Germline V gene sequence: CDR1 SGHVS, CDR2 FQNEAQ. The DNA for the CDR3 is TGTGCCAGCAGCTTGGACAGGGAGGGACAGCCCCAGCATTTT. This gives the protein CASSLDREGQPQHF.

The chain combines TRBV10-1 with TRBJ2-1, with 8 bases identical to TRBD2. Germline CDR1 is WNHNN and CDR2 is SYGVQD (reference sequence). V gave up 6 bases and J gave up 10 bases; unmatched junction bases: 8. The length of the CDR3 is 13 residues. CDR3 sequence (DNA): TGCGCCAGCAGCCGGGGGGGACTTCGGGAGCAGTTCTTC. As protein: CASSRGGLREQFF.

This clone appeared a single time. The rearrangement uses TRBV28 and TRBJ2-3; 7 positions agree with TRBD2. V lost 6 bases to trimming and J lost 3 bases; unmatched junction nucleotides: 9. Germline CDR1 is MDHEN and CDR2 is SYDVKM. The CDR3 sequence is 15 residues long. CDR3 sequence: CASSQTWGGTDTQYF. The CDR3 DNA is TGTGCCAGCAGCCAAACTTGGGGGGGGACAGATACGCAGTATTTT. Together with reference TRBV28 and TRBJ2-3, the CDR3 gives the full variable domain: DVKVTQSSRYLVKRTGEKVFLECVQDMDHENMFWYRQDPGLGLRLIYFSYDVKMKEKGDIPEGYSVSREKKERFSLILESASTNQTSMYLCASSQTWGGTDTQYFGPGTRLTVL.

This clone was observed a single time. V and J are TRBV11-1 and TRBJ1-1; weak D call: TRBD1 (6 bases). Deletions cut 5 bases from V and 0 bases from J, with 10 bases between. Germline V gene lookup returns CDR1 SGHAT and CDR2 FQDESV (reference sequence). This CDR3 region has 14 residues. DNA of the CDR3: TGTGCCAGCAGCCCTCAGGGGATGAACACTGAAGCTTTCTTT. Protein product: CASSPQGMNTEAFF. The full variable domain, completed using reference TRBV11-1 and TRBJ1-1, is EAEVAQSPRYKITEKSQAVAFWCDPISGHATLYWYRQILGQGPELLVQFQDESVVDDSQLPKDRFSAERLKGVDSTLKIQPAELGDSAMYLCASSPQGMNTEAFFGQGTRLTVV.

This chain links TRBV7-9 with TRBJ1-3, with TRBD1 as a possible D gene (5 bases). CDR1 and CDR2 (germline): SEHNR, FQNEAQ (reference sequence). Trimming took 3 bases from V and 8 from J, leaving 8 bases between them. The CDR3 runs 12 residues. The CDR3 DNA reads TGTGCCAGCAGCTTCAAAGGGGACACCATATATTTT. It is translated as CASSFKGDTIYF.

For this clone: The junction departs from the called germline gene at one end, perhaps through a read error. The chain combines TRBV5-1 with TRBJ2-1; perhaps TRBD2 as D (6 bases). CDR1 and CDR2 from the germline V gene are SGHRS and YFSETQ. This CDR3 comprises 16 residues. The CDR3 region is CASSLATGVSNNEQFF. The CDR3 DNA sequence: TGCGCCAGCAGCTTGGCCACGGGAGTCTCCAACAATGAGCAGTTCTTC.

The chain is built from TRBV7-2 and TRBJ1-2; D call uncertain. V shed 2 bases and J shed 6 bases, with 10 bases lying between them. Per germline, CDR1 SGHTA and CDR2 FQGNSA. The CDR3 consists of 13 residues. CDR3 residues: CASSLTATDGYTF. CDR3 nucleotide sequence: TGTGCCAGCAGCTTAACAGCCACGGATGGCTACACCTTC.